The 21 T cell receptor beta chains below come from one sample, sequenced in a study of blood T cell repertoires in COVID-19. Sequencing was performed with immunoSEQ multiplex PCR; in TCRdb, only in-frame clones are kept and a portion is missing. This table holds 150,000 to 200,000 clones, over 75% found once. The source material was PBMCs or T cells enriched from blood (not recorded which). These TCRs come from a man aged 40-50 years who had recovered from COVID-19.

This clone was counted only a few times. The CDR3 loop is CASSQGLAPGGNTIYF. CDR3 DNA: TGCGCCAGCAGCCAAGGTCTGGCTCCGGGTGGAAACACCATATATTTT. V usage is TRBV4-1 and J usage is TRBJ1-3, with unresolved D. V dropped 1 base and J dropped 3 bases, with 13 bases sitting between them. This CDR3 is 16 amino acids long. The germline V gene has CDR1 MGHRA and CDR2 YSYEKL.

The chain uses TRBV6-5 and TRBJ1-3, with no clear D. The V end lost 3 bases, the J end lost 0 bases, and 12 bases lay between the germline ends. The CDR3 contains 16 residues. From germline, CDR1 is MNHEY and CDR2 SVGAGI. CDR3 protein: CASSYLTPNSGNTIYF. The CDR3 region has the DNA TGTGCCAGCAGTTATCTGACACCTAACTCTGGAAACACCATATATTTT.

The table lists this clone with a few counts. V gene TRBV5-4 combines with J gene TRBJ1-4; D not certain. V was shortened by 0 bases and J by 1 base, with 7 bases between the two germline ends. Germline CDR1 is SGHNT and CDR2 is YYREEE (reference sequence). The CDR3 spans 15 residues. CDR3 region: CASSLGGRTNEKLFF. The CDR3 DNA sequence: TGTGCCAGCAGCTTGGGTGGCAGAACTAATGAAAAACTGTTTTTT.

The J gene is TRBJ2-7, the V gene TRBV19; weak D call: TRBD2 (6 bases). The CDR3 runs 13 residues. CDR1 is LNHDA and CDR2 is SQIVND in the germline V gene (reference sequence). The germline V and J ends were trimmed by 5 bases and 2 bases, with 10 bases remaining between them. DNA for the CDR3: TGTGCCAGTAGTTCCGGGACTCCCTACGAGCAGTACTTC. Protein product: CASSSGTPYEQYF.

The CDR3 nucleotides are TGTGCCAGCAGCTTGGGGGCTGTGGCCGGGATCACTGAAGCTTTCTTT. Translated, it gives CASSLGAVAGITEAFF. The chain links TRBV5-6 to TRBJ1-1; D is undetermined. CDR1 is SGHDT and CDR2 is YYEEEE in the germline V gene. Trimming took off 0 bases at V and 4 bases at J, with 16 bases between the two ends. The CDR3 totals 16 residues.

In its sample, this clone was seen a few times. This sequence joins TRBV7-9 and TRBJ2-6, with a possible D match to TRBD2 (5 bases). This CDR3 is built from 16 residues. In germline, CDR1 is SEHNR, CDR2 FQNEAQ (reference sequence). V lost 6 bases, J lost 4 bases, and 16 bases lay in between. DNA of the CDR3: TGTGCCAGCAGTAACTCGGGTGGAGGAGGGGCCAACGTCCTGACTTTC. It codes for CASSNSGGGGANVLTF.

In this sample, this clone turned up a few times. The CDR3 bases are TGTGCCAGTAGTGCCCGCGGAAGGGGGGGTCCGAATCAGCCCCAGCATTTT. Residues: CASSARGRGGPNQPQHF. The V call is TRBV19, the J call TRBJ1-5; tentatively, D is TRBD1 (6 bases). The CDR3 extends over 17 amino acids. Per the germline V gene, CDR1 is LNHDA and CDR2 is SQIVND (reference sequence). The V and J ends lost 5 bases and 4 bases respectively, with 21 bases between them.

The chain uses TRBV14 and TRBJ2-5, with a possible D match to TRBD1 (5 bases). The CDR3 consists of 17 residues. V was clipped by 3 bases and J by 4 bases, with 21 bases between them. The germline CDR1 and CDR2 sequences are SGHDN and FVKESK. CDR3 coding DNA: TGTGCCAGCAGCCACCTATTGACAGACCGGTGGGCAGAGACCCAGTACTTC. Protein product: CASSHLLTDRWAETQYF.

This rearrangement joins TRBV4-2 to TRBJ1-1; tentative D call: TRBD1 (6 bases). Trimming left V 0 bases short and J 10 bases short, with 12 bases between. Per germline, CDR1 LGHNA and CDR2 YNFKEQ. The CDR3 spans 13 residues. This chain's CDR3 is CASSQDQGRRAFF. CDR3 coding DNA: TGTGCCAGCAGCCAAGACCAGGGGCGTAGAGCTTTCTTT.

This rearrangement joins TRBV6-5 to TRBJ2-1, with TRBD2 matching 7 bases. CDR1 is MNHEY and CDR2 is SVGAGI in the germline V gene. The ends lost 2 bases at V and 6 bases at J; junction bases unmatched: 7. This CDR3 is built from 15 residues. CDR3: CASSYVGGGINEQFF. The DNA for the CDR3 is TGTGCCAGCAGTTACGTGGGGGGGGGTATCAATGAGCAGTTCTTC.

The V and J genes are TRBV5-6 and TRBJ2-5; D is unclear. The CDR3 sequence is 12 residues long. V lost 0 bases and J lost 7, with 7 bases in between. From germline, CDR1 is SGHDT and CDR2 YYEEEE. The CDR3 region has the DNA TGTGCCAGCAGCTTGGGCAGTGGGACCCAGTACTTC. Its translation: CASSLGSGTQYF.

This sequence joins TRBV6-5 and TRBJ1-1, with unresolved D. The ends were cut back, 5 bases at V and 4 bases at J, with 5 bases in the middle. Germline CDR1 is MNHEY and CDR2 is SVGAGI. The CDR3 sequence is 11 residues long. CDR3 residues: CASSTATEAFF. CDR3 in DNA: TGTGCCAGCAGTACAGCCACTGAAGCTTTCTTT.

The chain joins TRBV7-2 to TRBJ1-5; maybe TRBD1 (6 bases). Germline V gene data show CDR1 as SGHTA and CDR2 as FQGNSA. CDR3 length: 15 residues. Deletions cut 3 bases from V and 3 bases from J, with 12 bases between. The CDR3 nucleotides are TGTGCCAGCAGCTTGGGGCGGGGGGCCAATCAGCCCCAGCATTTT. The encoded protein is CASSLGRGANQPQHF.

CDR3 sequence (DNA): TGTGCCAGCAGCTTAAAGGGGGAAGGTGGCTACACCTTC. It specifies CASSLKGEGGYTF. The chain employs TRBV5-5 and TRBJ1-2; D might be TRBD1 (6 bases). The CDR3 has 13 amino acids. Trimming stripped 2 bases from V and 7 bases from J, with 12 bases between. Germline loops: CDR1 SGHKS, CDR2 YYEKEE (reference sequence).

The chain links TRBV6-6 to TRBJ1-2; a possible D gene is TRBD1 (6 bases). The CDR3 has 13 residues. The germline V gene encodes CDR1 MNHNY and CDR2 SVGAGI (reference sequence). V gave up 4 bases and J gave up 8 bases, with 14 bases separating them. The CDR3 here is CASSSDRIGGYTF. CDR3 sequence (DNA): TGTGCCAGCAGTTCCGACAGGATAGGCGGCTACACCTTC.

This clone was recorded only once. The V call is TRBV19, the J call TRBJ2-3; 11 nucleotides match TRBD2. CDR1 is LNHDA, CDR2 SQIVND, per germline (reference sequence). CDR3 length: 17 amino acids. J was trimmed by 4 bases and V by 3 bases; bases with no gene match: 9. The DNA of the CDR3 is TGTGCCAGTAGTATGACGGTCCTAGCGGGGGGCGCAGATACGCAGTATTTT. It encodes CASSMTVLAGGADTQYF.

The chain joins TRBV10-3 to TRBJ1-1, with 9 nucleotides matching TRBD1. J lost 8 bases, V lost 6 bases, and 10 bases had no gene match. The CDR3 runs 14 residues. CDR1 is ENHRY, CDR2 SYGVKD, per germline. The CDR3 bases are TGTGCCATCAGACCTAAAATACAGGGGGCGGAAGCTTTCTTT. Translation: CAIRPKIQGAEAFF.

The chain joins TRBV6-4 to TRBJ2-3, with D possibly being TRBD1 (5 bases). The germline V gene encodes CDR1 MRHNA and CDR2 SNTAGT. The CDR3 totals 14 residues. The V end lost 2 bases, the J end lost 1 base, and 7 bases lay between the germline ends. CDR3 sequence: CASSDLGGTDTQYF. Here the CDR3 DNA reads TGTGCCAGCAGTGACCTAGGGGGCACAGATACGCAGTATTTT.

This clone occurred a few times. One junction end disagrees with the germline gene, perhaps due to a read error. The genes are TRBV3-1 (or the pseudogene TRBV3-2) and TRBJ2-1; D gene uncertain. Germline values: CDR1 LGHDT, CDR2 YNNKEL (reference sequence). The CDR3 is 12 amino acids. The CDR3, as DNA: TGTGCCAGCAGCCTGACTGATAATGCGCAGTTCTTC. It specifies CASSLTDNAQFF.

This chain joins TRBV15 and TRBJ2-2; D possibly corresponds to TRBD1 (6 bases). The CDR3 runs 15 residues. The V gene lost 1 base and the J gene lost 5 bases, with 11 bases spanning the gap. CDR1 and CDR2 from the germline V gene are LNHNV and YYDKDF (reference sequence). The CDR3 region is CATSRGSGDTGELFF. The DNA for the CDR3 is TGTGCCACCAGCAGAGGGTCAGGGGATACCGGGGAGCTGTTTTTT.

The rearrangement joins TRBV10-3 to TRBJ1-2; a weak D match, TRBD1 (6 bases). This CDR3 spans 13 amino acids. Trimming removed 6 bases from V and 5 bases from J, with 13 bases in between. The germline V gene has CDR1 ENHRY and CDR2 SYGVKD. The CDR3 region has the DNA TGTGCCATCAGCCAGGGGCAGAATTATGGCTACACCTTC. Translated, it gives CAISQGQNYGYTF.